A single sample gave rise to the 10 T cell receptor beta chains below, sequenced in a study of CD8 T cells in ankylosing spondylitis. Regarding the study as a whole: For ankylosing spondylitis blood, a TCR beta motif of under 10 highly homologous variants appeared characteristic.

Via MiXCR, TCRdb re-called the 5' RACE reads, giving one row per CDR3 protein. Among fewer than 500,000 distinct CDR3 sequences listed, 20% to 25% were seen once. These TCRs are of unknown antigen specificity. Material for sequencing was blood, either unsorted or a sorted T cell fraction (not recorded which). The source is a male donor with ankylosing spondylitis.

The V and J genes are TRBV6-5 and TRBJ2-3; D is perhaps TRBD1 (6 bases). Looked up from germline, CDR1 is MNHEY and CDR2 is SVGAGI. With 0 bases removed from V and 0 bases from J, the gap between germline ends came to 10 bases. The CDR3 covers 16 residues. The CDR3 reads CASSYSTDSSTDTQYF. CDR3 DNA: TGTGCCAGCAGTTACTCGACGGACAGCAGCACAGATACGCAGTATTTT.

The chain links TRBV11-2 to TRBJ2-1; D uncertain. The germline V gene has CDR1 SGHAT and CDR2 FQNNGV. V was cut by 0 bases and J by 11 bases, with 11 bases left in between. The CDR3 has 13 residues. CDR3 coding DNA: TGTGCCAGCAGCTTAGAGCCCAGGCTGAAGCAGTTCTTC. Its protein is CASSLEPRLKQFF.

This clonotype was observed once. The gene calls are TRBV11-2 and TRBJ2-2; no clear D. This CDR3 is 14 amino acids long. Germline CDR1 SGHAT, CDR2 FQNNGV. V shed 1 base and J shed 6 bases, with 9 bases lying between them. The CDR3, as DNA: TGTGCCAGCAGCTTAGGTGTCGGCGCCGGGGAGCTGTTTTTT. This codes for CASSLGVGAGELFF.

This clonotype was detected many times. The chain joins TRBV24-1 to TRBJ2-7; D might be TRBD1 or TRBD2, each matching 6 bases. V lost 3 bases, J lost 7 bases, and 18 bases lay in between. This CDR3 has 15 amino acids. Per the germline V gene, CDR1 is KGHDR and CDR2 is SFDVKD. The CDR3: CATSDGGRGASEQYF. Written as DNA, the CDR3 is TGTGCCACCAGTGATGGGGGGCGGGGCGCGTCTGAGCAGTACTTC.

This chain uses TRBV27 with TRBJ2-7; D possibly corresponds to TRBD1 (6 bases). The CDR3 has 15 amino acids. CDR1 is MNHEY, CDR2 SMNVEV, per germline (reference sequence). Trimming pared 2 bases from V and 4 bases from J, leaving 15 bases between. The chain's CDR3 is CASSLGGRVFYEQYF. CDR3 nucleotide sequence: TGTGCCAGCAGTTTAGGGGGCCGGGTTTTTTACGAGCAGTACTTC.

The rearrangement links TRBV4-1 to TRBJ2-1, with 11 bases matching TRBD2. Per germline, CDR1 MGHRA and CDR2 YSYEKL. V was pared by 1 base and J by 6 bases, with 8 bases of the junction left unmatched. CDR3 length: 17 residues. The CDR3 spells CASSQGPTSGVGNEQFF. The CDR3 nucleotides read TGCGCCAGCAGCCAAGGCCCGACTAGCGGGGTGGGCAATGAGCAGTTCTTC.

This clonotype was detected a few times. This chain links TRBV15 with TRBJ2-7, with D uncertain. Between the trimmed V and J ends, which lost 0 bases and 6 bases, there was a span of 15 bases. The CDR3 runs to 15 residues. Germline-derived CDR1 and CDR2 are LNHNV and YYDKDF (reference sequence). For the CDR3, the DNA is TGTGCCACCAGCAGAGATGTGGGGTGGTCTCGCGAGCAGTACTTC. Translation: CATSRDVGWSREQYF.

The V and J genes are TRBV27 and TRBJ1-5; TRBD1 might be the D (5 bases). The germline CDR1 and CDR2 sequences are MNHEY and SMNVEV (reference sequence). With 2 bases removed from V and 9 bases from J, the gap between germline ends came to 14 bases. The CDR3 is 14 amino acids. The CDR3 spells CASSLIGGTRPQHF. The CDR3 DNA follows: TGTGCCAGCAGTTTAATCGGGGGGACCCGGCCCCAGCATTTT.

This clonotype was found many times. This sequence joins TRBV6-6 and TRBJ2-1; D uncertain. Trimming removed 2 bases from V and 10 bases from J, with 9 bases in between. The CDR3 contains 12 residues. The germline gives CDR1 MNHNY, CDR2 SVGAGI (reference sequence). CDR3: CASSYIREEQFF. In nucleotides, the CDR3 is TGTGCCAGCAGTTACATCCGAGAGGAGCAGTTCTTC.

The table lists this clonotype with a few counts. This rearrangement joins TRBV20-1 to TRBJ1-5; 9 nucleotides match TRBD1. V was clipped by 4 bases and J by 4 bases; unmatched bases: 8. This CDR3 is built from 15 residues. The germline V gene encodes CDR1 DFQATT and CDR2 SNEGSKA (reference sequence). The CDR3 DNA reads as TGCAGTGCTACCGATCCCGGGACAGGGAATCAGCCCCAGCATTTT. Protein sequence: CSATDPGTGNQPQHF.